The clone carrying this T cell receptor (beta chain) has just a few counts. Antigen specificity is unknown. This sample stems from a study of T cells in Graves' hyperthyroidism and ophthalmopathy. Turning to the study itself: Peripheral blood samples were taken at initial diagnosis, prior to any treatment.

Fresh 10 ml peripheral blood yielded PBMCs. Study outcomes and limitations: In simple terms, a model built on 13 V-J features told ophthalmopathy apart from stable hyperthyroidism.

This CDR3 contains 15 residues. Germline V gene sequence: CDR1 SGHDN, CDR2 FVKESK. The ends were cut back, 4 bases at V and 2 bases at J, with 14 bases in the middle. The TCR beta CDR3 regions underwent amplification using RNA transcripts as the source. TCR CDR3 regions were first amplified by RT-PCR with HTBI primers. MiXCR was run by TCRdb on the multiplex PCR reads, yielding one entry per CDR3 protein. The sample yields hundreds of thousands of distinct CDR3 sequences, 16% seen once. The clonotype comes from a woman aged 18-35 years with Graves' hyperthyroidism. Sequencing input: blood. V usage is TRBV14 and J usage is TRBJ1-2, with D tentatively TRBD1 (6 bases). CDR3 coding DNA: TGTGCCAGCAGCCGAATGGGACAAACAAACTATGGCTACACCTTC. Residues: CASSRMGQTNYGYTF.